This T cell receptor (beta chain) comes out of a study of blood T cell repertoires in COVID-19. Turning to the study itself: Italy, Spain and the United States were the sources of the convalescent and acute COVID-19 samples. Sample material is recorded as cDNA or gDNA derived from T cells, B-cell-depleted T cells, or PBMCs.

Authors' processing steps: By means of reference gene primer amplification, nucleated cell counts were estimated. The protocol was immunoSEQ multiplex PCR, while the TCRdb copy is restricted to in-frame clones and leaves out a portion. That table is the source of V, J and clone size, and D and trimming were worked out from the DNA. This table has some 120,000 clones, around four fifths appearing once. The source of this sequence is a human donor in a cohort sampled during active COVID-19. Sequenced material: peripheral blood.

As DNA, the CDR3 is TGCGCCAGCAGCCGAGAACCCCCCTCCTCGGACGAGCAGTACTTC. As protein: CASSREPPSSDEQYF. The J gene is TRBJ2-7, the V gene TRBV5-1, with D hard to call. V was pared by 4 bases and J by 5 bases, with 19 bases between. From germline, CDR1 is SGHRS and CDR2 YFSETQ. The CDR3 consists of 15 residues.